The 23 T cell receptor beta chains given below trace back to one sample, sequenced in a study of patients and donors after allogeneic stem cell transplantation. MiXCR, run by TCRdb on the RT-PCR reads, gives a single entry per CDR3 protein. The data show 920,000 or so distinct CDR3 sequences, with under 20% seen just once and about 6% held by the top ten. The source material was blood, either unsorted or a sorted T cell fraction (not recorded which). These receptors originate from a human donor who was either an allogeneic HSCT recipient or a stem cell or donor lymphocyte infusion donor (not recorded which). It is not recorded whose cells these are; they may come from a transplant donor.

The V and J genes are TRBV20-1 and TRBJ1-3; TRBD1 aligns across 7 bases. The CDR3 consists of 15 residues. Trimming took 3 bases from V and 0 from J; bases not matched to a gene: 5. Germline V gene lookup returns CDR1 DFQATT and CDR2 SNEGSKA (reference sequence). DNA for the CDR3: TGCAGTGCTAGGAATAACAGGGGCTCTGGAAACACCATATATTTT. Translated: CSARNNRGSGNTIYF.

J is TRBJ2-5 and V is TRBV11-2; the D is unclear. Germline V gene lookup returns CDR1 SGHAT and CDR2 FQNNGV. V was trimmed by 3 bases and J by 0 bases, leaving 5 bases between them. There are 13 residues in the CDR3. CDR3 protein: CASSLNYQETQYF. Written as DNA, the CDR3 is TGTGCCAGCAGCTTGAACTACCAAGAGACCCAGTACTTC.

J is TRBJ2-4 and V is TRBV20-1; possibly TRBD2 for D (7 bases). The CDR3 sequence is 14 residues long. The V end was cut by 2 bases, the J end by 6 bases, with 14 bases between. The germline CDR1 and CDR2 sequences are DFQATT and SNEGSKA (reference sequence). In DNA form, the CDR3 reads TGCAGTGCTAGATGGCGGGGGCAGTCAAACATTCAGTACTTC. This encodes CSARWRGQSNIQYF.

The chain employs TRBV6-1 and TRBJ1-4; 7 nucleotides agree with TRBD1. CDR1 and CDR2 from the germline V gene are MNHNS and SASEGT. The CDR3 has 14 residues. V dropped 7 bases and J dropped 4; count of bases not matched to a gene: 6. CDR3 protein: CASNRDSINEKLFF. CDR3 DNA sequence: TGTGCCAGCAACCGGGACAGTATTAATGAAAAACTGTTTTTT.

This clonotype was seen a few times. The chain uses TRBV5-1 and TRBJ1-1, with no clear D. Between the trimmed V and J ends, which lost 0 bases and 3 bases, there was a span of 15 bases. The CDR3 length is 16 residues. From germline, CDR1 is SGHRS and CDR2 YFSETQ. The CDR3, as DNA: TGCGCCAGCAGCTTGGATCGGTTCGGAGTATACACTGAAGCTTTCTTT. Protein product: CASSLDRFGVYTEAFF.

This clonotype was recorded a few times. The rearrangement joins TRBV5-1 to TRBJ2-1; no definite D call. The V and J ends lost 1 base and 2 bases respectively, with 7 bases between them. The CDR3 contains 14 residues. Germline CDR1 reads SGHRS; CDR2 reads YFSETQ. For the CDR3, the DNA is TGCGCCAGCAGCTTGCAACTAACCTACAATGAGCAGTTCTTC. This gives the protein CASSLQLTYNEQFF.

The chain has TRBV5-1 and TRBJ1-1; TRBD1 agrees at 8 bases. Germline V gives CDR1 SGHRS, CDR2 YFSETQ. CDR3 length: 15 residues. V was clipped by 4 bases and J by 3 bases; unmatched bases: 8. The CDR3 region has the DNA TGCGCCAGCAGCCGGGGGGACAGGTTTTACACTGAAGCTTTCTTT. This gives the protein CASSRGDRFYTEAFF.

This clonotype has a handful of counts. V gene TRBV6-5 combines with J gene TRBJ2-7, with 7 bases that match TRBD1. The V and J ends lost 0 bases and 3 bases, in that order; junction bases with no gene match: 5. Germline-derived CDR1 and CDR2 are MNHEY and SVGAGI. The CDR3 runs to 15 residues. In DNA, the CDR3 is TGTGCCAGCAGTTACTCAACAGGGGTGGGCTACGAGCAGTACTTC. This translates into CASSYSTGVGYEQYF.

In nucleotides, the CDR3 is TGCGCCAGCAGCCAGTCCGGGGAGAGGGAGCAGTACTTC. It encodes CASSQSGEREQYF. The chain couples TRBV5-1 to TRBJ2-7, with a possible D match to TRBD2 (5 bases). V was trimmed by 4 bases and J by 7 bases, leaving 15 bases between them. Germline lookup yields CDR1 SGHRS and CDR2 YFSETQ. The CDR3 has 13 amino acids.

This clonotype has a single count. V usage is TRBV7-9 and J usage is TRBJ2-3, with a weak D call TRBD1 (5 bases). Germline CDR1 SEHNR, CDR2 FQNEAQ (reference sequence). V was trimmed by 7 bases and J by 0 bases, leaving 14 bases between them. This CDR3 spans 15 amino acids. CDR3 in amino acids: CASTLGASSTDTQYF. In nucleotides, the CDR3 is TGTGCCAGCACTCTAGGGGCCTCTAGCACAGATACGCAGTATTTT.

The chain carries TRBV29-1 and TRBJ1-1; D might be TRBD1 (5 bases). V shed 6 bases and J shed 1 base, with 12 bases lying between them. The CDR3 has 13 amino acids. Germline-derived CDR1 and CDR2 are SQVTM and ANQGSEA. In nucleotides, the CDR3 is TGCAGCGTCAAGGGGCGTTCGAACACTGAAGCTTTCTTT. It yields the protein CSVKGRSNTEAFF. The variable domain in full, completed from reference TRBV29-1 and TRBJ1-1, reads SAVISQKPSRDICQRGTSLTIQCQVDSQVTMMFWYRQQPGQSLTLIATANQGSEATYESGFVIDKFPISRPNLTFSTLTVSNMSPEDSSIYLCSVKGRSNTEAFFGQGTRLTVV.

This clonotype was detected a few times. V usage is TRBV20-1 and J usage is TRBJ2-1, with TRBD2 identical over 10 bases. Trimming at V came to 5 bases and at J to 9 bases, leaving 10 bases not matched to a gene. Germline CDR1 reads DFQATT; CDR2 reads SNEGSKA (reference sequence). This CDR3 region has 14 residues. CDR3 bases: TGCAGTGCTCCACTAGCGGGACACTCGGGTGAGCAGTTCTTC. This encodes CSAPLAGHSGEQFF.

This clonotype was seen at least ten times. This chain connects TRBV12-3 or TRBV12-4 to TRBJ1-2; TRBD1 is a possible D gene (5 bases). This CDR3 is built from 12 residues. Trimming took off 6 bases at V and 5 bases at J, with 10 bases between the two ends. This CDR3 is CASSPTGYGYTF. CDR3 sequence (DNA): TGTGCCAGCAGCCCTACAGGTTATGGCTACACCTTC.

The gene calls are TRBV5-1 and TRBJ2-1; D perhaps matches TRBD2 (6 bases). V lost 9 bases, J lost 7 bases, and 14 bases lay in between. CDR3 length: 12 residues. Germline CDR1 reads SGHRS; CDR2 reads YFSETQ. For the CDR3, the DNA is TGCGCCACCAGACTAGGAAATAATGAGCAGTTCTTC. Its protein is CATRLGNNEQFF. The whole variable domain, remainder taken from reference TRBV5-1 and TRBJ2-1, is KAGVTQTPRYLIKTRGQQVTLSCSPISGHRSVSWYQQTPGQGLQFLFEYFSETQRNKGNFPGRFSGRQFSNSRSEMNVSTLELGDSALYLCATRLGNNEQFFGPGTRLTVL.

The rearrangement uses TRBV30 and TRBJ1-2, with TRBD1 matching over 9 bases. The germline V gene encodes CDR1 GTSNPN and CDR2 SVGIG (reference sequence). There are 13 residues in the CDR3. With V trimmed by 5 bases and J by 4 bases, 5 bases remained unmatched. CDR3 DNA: TGTGCCTGGGGAACAGGGGGCGGCTATGGCTACACCTTC. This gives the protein CAWGTGGGYGYTF.

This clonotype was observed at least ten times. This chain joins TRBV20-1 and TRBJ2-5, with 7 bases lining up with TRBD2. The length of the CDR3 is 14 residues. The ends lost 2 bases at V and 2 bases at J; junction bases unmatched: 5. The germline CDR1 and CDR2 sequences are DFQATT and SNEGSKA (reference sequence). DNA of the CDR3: TGCAGTGCTAGATCAGCGGGGAAACAAGAGACCCAGTACTTC. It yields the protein CSARSAGKQETQYF.

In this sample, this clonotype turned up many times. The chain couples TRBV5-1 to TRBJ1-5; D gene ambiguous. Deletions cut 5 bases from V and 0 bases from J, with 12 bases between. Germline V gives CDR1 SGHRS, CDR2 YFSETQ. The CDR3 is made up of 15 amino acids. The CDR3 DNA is TGCGCCAGCAGTTATGACGGAGTTAGCAATCAGCCCCAGCATTTT. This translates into CASSYDGVSNQPQHF.

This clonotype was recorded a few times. For the CDR3, the DNA is TGTGCCTGGAGTGTAGGGGCTGTTAGCAATCAGCCCCAGCATTTT. It specifies CAWSVGAVSNQPQHF. The chain has TRBV30 and TRBJ1-5; possible D gene TRBD1, 5 bases. The germline CDR1 and CDR2 sequences are GTSNPN and SVGIG (reference sequence). V was pared by 0 bases and J by 0 bases, with 9 bases between. This CDR3 region has 15 residues. Variable domain in full (rest from reference TRBV30 and TRBJ1-5): SQTIHQWPATLVQPVGSPLSLECTVEGTSNPNLYWYRQAAGRGLQLLFYSVGIGQISSEVPQNLSASRPQDRQFILSSKKLLLSDSGFYLCAWSVGAVSNQPQHFGDGTRLSIL.

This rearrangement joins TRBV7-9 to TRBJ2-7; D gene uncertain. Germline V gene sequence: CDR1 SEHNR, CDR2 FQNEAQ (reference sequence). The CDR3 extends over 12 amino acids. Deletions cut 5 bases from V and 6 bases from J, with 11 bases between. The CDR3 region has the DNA TGTGCCAGCAGCCATTCCACGGGCGAGCAGTACTTC. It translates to CASSHSTGEQYF.

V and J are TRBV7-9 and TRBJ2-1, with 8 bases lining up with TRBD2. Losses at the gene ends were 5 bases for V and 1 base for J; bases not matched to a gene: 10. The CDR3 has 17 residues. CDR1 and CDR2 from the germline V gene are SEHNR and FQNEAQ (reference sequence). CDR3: CASSRLGRGESYNEQFF. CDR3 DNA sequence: TGTGCCAGCAGCAGACTCGGGCGGGGGGAGTCCTACAATGAGCAGTTCTTC.

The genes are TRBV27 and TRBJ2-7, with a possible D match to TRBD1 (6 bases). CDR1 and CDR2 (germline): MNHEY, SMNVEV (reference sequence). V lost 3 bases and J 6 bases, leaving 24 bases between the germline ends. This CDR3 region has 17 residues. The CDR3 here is CASSFYPRGTGSAEQYF. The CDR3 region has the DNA TGTGCCAGCAGTTTCTACCCCCGGGGAACAGGGAGCGCCGAGCAGTACTTC.

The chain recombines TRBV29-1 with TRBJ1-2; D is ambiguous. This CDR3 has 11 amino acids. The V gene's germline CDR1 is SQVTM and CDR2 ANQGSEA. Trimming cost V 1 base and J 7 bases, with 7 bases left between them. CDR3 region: CSVEVEVGYTF. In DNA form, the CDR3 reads TGCAGCGTTGAAGTAGAGGTTGGCTACACCTTC.

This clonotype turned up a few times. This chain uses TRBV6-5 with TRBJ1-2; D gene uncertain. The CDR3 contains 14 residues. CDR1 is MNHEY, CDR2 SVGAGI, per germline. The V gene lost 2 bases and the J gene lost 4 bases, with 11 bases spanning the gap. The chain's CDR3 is CASSYGETIYGYTF. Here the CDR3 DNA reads TGTGCCAGCAGTTACGGAGAGACAATCTATGGCTACACCTTC.